Described below is a single T cell receptor (beta chain) sequence and its context. This record comes from a study of OX40 agonist ivuxolimab in advanced cancers. Here immunoSEQ multiplex PCR was the method, and the copy in TCRdb shows in-frame clones only, minus some. This sample carries tens of thousands of clones, around 82% of them seen once, and the ten largest clones take more than 2.5%. The starting material was CD4+ or CD8+ T cells sorted from blood, obtained in a trial of the OX40 agonist ivuxolimab. The source of this sequence is an adult with an advanced solid tumor such as melanoma, head and neck, liver or kidney cancer.

CDR3: CASGADSYGYTF. The CDR3 DNA reads as TGCGCCAGCGGGGCGGATAGCTATGGCTACACCTTC. The rearrangement joins TRBV10-1 to TRBJ1-2, with D possibly TRBD1 on 5 matching bases. This CDR3 region has 12 residues. Looked up from germline, CDR1 is WNHNN and CDR2 is SYGVQD (reference sequence). V lost 8 bases and J lost 4, with 11 bases in between.